This entry features one T cell receptor beta chain sequence. Antigen: not known. The entry originates in a study of CD8+ T cells in alopecia areata. As to treatment: oral pan-JAK inhibitor, 5-10 mg twice daily. The CDR3 has 12 amino acids. Germline V lookup: CDR1 LGHNA, CDR2 YSLEER. Trimming took 3 bases from V and 7 from J, leaving 7 bases between them. Study-wide points: Uncertain still, given a single nonresponder, is whether baseline CD8+ expansion links to response.

Extraction and reverse transcription of RNA yielded cDNA as the sequencing template. Method: immunoSEQ multiplex PCR; TCRdb's copy keeps in-frame clones and lacks some. The sample contains roughly 110,000 clones, roughly 56% of which appear only once. This material consisted of CD4+ T cells sorted from blood, taken at week 24, from a patient treated with tofacitinib. The clonotype comes from a human donor with alopecia areata. This rearrangement joins TRBV4-3 to TRBJ1-5, with D unclear. The CDR3 spells CASSQLGQPQHF. CDR3 nucleotide sequence: TGCGCCAGCAGCCAGCTAGGCCAGCCCCAGCATTTT.